Following are 3 T cell receptor beta chains from one sample sequenced in a study of beta chain features in type 1 diabetes. For these TCRs, the target antigens are not known. Since all of the isolated RNA was reverse transcribed, expressed TCRB transcripts were what got sequenced. The protocol was immunoSEQ multiplex PCR, while the TCRdb copy is restricted to in-frame clones and leaves out a portion. Of around 690,000 clones detected, about an eighth appear once; the ten largest clones hold over 0.1%. Whole-study findings and limits: Shorter TCRB CDR3s, moderately but significantly so, were found in Type 1 diabetes patients in all four CD4+ subsets.

What was sequenced was naive CD4+ T cells from blood. The receptors originated from a man younger than 45 with type 1 diabetes.

The chain uses TRBV4-3 and TRBJ1-5; 8 bases map to TRBD1. The length of the CDR3 is 15 residues. Germline V CDR1 and CDR2: LGHNA, YSLEER. J was trimmed by 11 bases and V by 0 bases; bases with no gene match: 9. CDR3 bases: TGCGCCAGCAGCCAAGATATTGGGAGGACAGGGTCCCAGCATTTT. This encodes CASSQDIGRTGSQHF.

The V and J genes are TRBV5-6 and TRBJ2-3, with a weak D call TRBD2 (5 bases). This CDR3 has 16 residues. CDR1 is SGHDT, CDR2 YYEEEE, per germline. Trimming shortened V by 10 bases and J by 3 bases, and 24 bases separated the two germline ends. Here the CDR3 DNA reads TGTGCCGCCTCAAGGAAACTAGAAATGGGGACAGATACGCAGTATTTT. This gives the protein CAASRKLEMGTDTQYF.

This clone appeared a single time. The chain is built from TRBV28 and TRBJ2-7; D gene uncertain. This CDR3 has 13 residues. CDR1 and CDR2 from the germline V gene are MDHEN and SYDVKM. Between the trimmed V and J ends, which lost 2 bases and 2 bases, there was a span of 7 bases. CDR3 in amino acids: CASSLGPTYEQYF. Written as DNA, the CDR3 is TGTGCCAGCAGTTTAGGCCCAACCTACGAGCAGTACTTC.